This TCR beta chain was obtained from a study of T cells after yellow fever vaccination. Study findings and constraints: Clonotypes found in both CD4 and CD8 compartments made up a small share.

TCRdb passed the 5' RACE reads through MiXCR, listing each CDR3 protein once. The data hold 450,000 to 650,000 distinct CDR3 sequences, with roughly 22% observed a single time. Comment on this clonotype: The target antigen is unknown.

CDR1 is DFQATT and CDR2 is SNEGSKA in the germline V gene (reference sequence). The CDR3 runs to 13 residues. V was trimmed by 6 bases and J by 2 bases, leaving 12 bases between them. The V gene is TRBV20-1, the J gene TRBJ2-3; D is unclear. The sequenced sample was PBMCs, obtained 21 days after the first yellow fever vaccination. This TCR was sampled from a man aged 18 to 30 who received the YFV17D yellow fever vaccine. CDR3 nucleotide sequence: TGCAGTGCCCCCCCGGGCTCCACAGATACGCAGTATTTT. It codes for CSAPPGSTDTQYF.